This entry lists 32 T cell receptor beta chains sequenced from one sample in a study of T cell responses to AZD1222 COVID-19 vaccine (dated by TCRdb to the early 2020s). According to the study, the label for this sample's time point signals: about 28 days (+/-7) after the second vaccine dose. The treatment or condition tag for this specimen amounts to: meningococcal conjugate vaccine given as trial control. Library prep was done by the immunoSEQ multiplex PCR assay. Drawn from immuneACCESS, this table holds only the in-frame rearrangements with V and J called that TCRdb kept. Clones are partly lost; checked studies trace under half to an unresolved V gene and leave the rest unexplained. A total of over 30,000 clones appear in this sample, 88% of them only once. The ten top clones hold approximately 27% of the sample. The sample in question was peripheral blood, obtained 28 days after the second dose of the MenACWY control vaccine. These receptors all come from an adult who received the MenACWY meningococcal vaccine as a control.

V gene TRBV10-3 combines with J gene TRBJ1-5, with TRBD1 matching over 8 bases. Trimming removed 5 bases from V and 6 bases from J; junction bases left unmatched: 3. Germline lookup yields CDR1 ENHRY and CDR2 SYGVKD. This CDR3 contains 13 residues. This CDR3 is CAISPGGSQPQHF. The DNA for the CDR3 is TGTGCCATCAGTCCAGGGGGCAGTCAGCCCCAGCATTTT.

The CDR3 bases are TGTGCCAGCAGCCAAGATCAGCTAGCGGGAAGCACAGATACGCAGTATTTT. Residues: CASSQDQLAGSTDTQYF. The chain employs TRBV3-1 (or the pseudogene TRBV3-2) and TRBJ2-3; 9 bases fit TRBD2. J lost 0 bases, V lost 0 bases, and 4 bases had no gene match. This CDR3 region has 17 residues. The germline V gene has CDR1 LGHDT and CDR2 YNNKEL (reference sequence).

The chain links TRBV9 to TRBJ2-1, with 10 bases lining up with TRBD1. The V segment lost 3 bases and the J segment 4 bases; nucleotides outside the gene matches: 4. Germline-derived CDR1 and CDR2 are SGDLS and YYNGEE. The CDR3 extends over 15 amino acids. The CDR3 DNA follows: TGTGCCAGCAGCGAGCGGGACAGGGGATACAATGAGCAGTTCTTC. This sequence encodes CASSERDRGYNEQFF. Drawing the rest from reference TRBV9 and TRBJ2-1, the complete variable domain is DSGVTQTPKHLITATGQRVTLRCSPRSGDLSVYWYQQSLDQGLQFLIQYYNGEERAKGNILERFSAQQFPDLHSELNLSSLELGDSALYFCASSERDRGYNEQFFGPGTRLTVL.

DNA for the CDR3: TGTGCCAGCTCCTCGGGACAGGGGATCCATGAGCAGTTCTTC. Translated: CASSSGQGIHEQFF. The gene calls are TRBV18 and TRBJ2-1; 10 bases map to TRBD1. Germline V gene lookup returns CDR1 KGHSH and CDR2 LQKENI. CDR3 size: 14 residues. J lost 8 bases, V lost 6 bases, and 7 bases had no gene match.

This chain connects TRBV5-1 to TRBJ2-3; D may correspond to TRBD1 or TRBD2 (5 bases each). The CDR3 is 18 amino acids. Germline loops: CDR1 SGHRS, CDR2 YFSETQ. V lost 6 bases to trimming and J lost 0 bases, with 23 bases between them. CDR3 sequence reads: CASTYNAGTYSSTDTQYF. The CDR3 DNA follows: TGCGCCAGCACCTACAATGCTGGGACGTACTCTAGCACAGATACGCAGTATTTT.

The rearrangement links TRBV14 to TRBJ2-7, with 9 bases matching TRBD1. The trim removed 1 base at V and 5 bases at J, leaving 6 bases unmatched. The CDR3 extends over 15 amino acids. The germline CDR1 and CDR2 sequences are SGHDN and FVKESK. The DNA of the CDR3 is TGTGCCAGCAGCCAAGCCGGACAGGGGTACCACGAGCAGTACTTC. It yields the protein CASSQAGQGYHEQYF.

CDR3 nucleotide sequence: TGTGCCTGGAGTATGGGGACAGTGACTTACGAGCAGTACTTC. Protein: CAWSMGTVTYEQYF. The rearrangement joins TRBV30 to TRBJ2-7, with TRBD1 matching 7 bases. J lost 4 bases, V lost 2 bases, and 8 bases had no gene match. Germline V lookup: CDR1 GTSNPN, CDR2 SVGIG (reference sequence). The CDR3 consists of 14 residues.

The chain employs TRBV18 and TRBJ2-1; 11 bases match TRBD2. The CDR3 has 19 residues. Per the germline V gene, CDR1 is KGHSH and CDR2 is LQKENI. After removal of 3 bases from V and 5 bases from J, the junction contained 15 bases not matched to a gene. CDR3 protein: CASSPTGLAGGWWDNEQFF. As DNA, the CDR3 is TGTGCCAGCTCACCGACGGGGCTAGCGGGAGGATGGTGGGACAATGAGCAGTTCTTC.

CDR3 DNA: TGTGCCAGCAACAGACTAGTCGGGGAGACCCAGTACTTC. This translates into CASNRLVGETQYF. The V gene is TRBV2, the J gene TRBJ2-5, with D perhaps matching TRBD2 (6 bases). Germline CDR1 and CDR2: SNHLY and FYNNEI. The CDR3 extends over 13 amino acids. V lost 7 bases and J lost 5, with 14 bases in between.

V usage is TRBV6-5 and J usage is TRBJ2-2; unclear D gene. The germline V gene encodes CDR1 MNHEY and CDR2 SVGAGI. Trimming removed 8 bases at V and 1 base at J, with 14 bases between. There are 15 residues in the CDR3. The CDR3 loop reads CASVLGNMNTGELFF. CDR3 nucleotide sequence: TGTGCCAGCGTTCTTGGAAATATGAACACCGGGGAGCTGTTTTTT.

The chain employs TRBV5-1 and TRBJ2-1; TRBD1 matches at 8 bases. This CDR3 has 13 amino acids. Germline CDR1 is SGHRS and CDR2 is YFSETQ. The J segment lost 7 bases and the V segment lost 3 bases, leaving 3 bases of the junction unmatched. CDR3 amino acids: CASSSRQGNEQFF. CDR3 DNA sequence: TGCGCCAGCAGCTCACGACAGGGGAATGAGCAGTTCTTC.

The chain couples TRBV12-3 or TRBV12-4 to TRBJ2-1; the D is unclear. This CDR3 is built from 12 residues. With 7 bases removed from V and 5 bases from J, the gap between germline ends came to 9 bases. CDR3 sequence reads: CASMSDNNEQFF. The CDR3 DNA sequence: TGTGCCAGCATGAGTGATAACAATGAGCAGTTCTTC.

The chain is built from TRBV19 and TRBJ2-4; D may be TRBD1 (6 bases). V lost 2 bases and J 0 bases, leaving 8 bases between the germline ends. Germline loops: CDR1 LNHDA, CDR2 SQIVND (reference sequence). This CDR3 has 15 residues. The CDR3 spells CASSIQGLAKNIQYF. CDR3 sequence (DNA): TGTGCCAGTAGTATACAGGGGCTAGCCAAAAACATTCAGTACTTC. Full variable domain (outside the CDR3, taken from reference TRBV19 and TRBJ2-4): DGGITQSPKYLFRKEGQNVTLSCEQNLNHDAMYWYRQDPGQGLRLIYYSQIVNDFQKGDIAEGYSVSREKKESFPLTVTSAQKNPTAFYLCASSIQGLAKNIQYFGAGTRLSVL.

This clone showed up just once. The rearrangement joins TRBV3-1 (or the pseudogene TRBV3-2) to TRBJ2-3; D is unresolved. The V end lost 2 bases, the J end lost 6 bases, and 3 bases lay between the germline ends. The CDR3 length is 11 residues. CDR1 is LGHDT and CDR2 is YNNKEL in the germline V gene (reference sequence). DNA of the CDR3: TGTGCCAGCAGCCAACAGGATACGCAGTATTTT. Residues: CASSQQDTQYF.

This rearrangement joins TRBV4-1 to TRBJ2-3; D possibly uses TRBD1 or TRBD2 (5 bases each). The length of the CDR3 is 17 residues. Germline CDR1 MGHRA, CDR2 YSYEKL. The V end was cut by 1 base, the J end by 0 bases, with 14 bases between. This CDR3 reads CASSQVYGASSTDTQYF. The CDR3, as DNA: TGCGCCAGCAGCCAAGTGTATGGGGCTAGCAGCACAGATACGCAGTATTTT.

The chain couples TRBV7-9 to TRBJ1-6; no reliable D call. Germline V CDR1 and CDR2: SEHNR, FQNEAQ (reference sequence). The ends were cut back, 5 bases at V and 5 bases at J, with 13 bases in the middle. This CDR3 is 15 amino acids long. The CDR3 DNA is TGTGCCAGCAGCCAGTGGGATGTCGATAATTCACCCCTCCACTTT. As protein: CASSQWDVDNSPLHF.

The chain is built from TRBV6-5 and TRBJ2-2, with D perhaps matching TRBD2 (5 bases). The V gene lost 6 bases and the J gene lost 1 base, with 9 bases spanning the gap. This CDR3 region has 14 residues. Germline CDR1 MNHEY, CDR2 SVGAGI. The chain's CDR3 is CASRTLENTGELFF. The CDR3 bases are TGTGCCAGCAGAACACTAGAGAACACCGGGGAGCTGTTTTTT.

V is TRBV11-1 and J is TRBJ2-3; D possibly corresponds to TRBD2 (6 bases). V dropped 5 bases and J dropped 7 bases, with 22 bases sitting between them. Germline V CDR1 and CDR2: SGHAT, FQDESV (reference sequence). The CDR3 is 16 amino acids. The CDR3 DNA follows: TGTGCCAGCAGCCAAAGCTGGGACGGGGGAAGGTATACGCAGTATTTT. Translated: CASSQSWDGGRYTQYF.

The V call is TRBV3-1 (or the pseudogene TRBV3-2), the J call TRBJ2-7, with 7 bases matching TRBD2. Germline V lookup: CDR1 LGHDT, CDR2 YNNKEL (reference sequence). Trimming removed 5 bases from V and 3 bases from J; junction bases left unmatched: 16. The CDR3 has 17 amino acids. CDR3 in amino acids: CASSSPPRTRGNYEQYF. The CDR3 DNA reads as TGTGCCAGCAGCTCTCCTCCCAGGACTAGGGGTAACTACGAGCAGTACTTC.

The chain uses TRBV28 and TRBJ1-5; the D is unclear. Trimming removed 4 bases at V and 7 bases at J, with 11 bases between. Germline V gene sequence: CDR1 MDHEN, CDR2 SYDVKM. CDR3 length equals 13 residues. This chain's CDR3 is CASSYALRQPQHF. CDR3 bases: TGTGCCAGCAGTTACGCCTTAAGACAGCCCCAGCATTTT.

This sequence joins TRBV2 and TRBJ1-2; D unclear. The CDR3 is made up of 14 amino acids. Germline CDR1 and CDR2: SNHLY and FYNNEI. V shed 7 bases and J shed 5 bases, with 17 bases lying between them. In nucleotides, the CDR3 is TGTGCCAGCACATCCGGCCAAGGGATGTATGGCTACACCTTC. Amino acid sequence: CASTSGQGMYGYTF.

This chain's CDR3 is CASSFAGTKNEQYF. DNA for the CDR3: TGTGCCAGCAGCTTCGCCGGGACAAAGAACGAGCAGTACTTC. The chain uses TRBV5-4 and TRBJ2-7, with D possibly being TRBD1 (6 bases). Trimming shortened V by 2 bases and J by 5 bases, and 14 bases separated the two germline ends. The CDR3 has 14 residues. The germline gives CDR1 SGHNT, CDR2 YYREEE (reference sequence). The full variable domain, rest sourced from reference TRBV5-4 and TRBJ2-7, is ETGVTQSPTHLIKTRGQQVTLRCSSQSGHNTVSWYQQALGQGPQFIFQYYREEENGRGNFPPRFSGLQFPNYSSELNVNALELDDSALYLCASSFAGTKNEQYFGPGTRLTVT.

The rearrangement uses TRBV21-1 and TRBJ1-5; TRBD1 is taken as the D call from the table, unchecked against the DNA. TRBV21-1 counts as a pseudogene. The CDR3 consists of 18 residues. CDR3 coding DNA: TGTGCCAGCAAACTATTCCGGGACAGGGGGTATAGCAATCAGCCCCAGCATTTT. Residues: CASKLFRDRGYSNQPQHF.

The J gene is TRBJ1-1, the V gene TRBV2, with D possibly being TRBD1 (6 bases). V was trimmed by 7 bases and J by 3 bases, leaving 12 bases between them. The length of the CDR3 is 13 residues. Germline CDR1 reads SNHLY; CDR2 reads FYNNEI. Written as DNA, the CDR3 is TGTGCCAGCATTGCGGGGGCTTACACTGAAGCTTTCTTT. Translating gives CASIAGAYTEAFF.

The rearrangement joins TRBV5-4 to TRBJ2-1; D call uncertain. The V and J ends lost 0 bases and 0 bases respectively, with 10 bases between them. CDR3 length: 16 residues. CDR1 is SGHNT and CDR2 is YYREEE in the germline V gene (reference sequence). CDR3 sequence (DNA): TGTGCCAGCAGCTTGGAGCTGGCTAGCTCCTACAATGAGCAGTTCTTC. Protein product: CASSLELASSYNEQFF.

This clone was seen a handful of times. Written as DNA, the CDR3 is TGTGCCAGCTCGACAGGGCGAACTGAAGCTTTCTTT. This sequence encodes CASSTGRTEAFF. The rearrangement links TRBV18 to TRBJ1-1; TRBD1 aligns across 7 bases. Germline V CDR1 and CDR2: KGHSH, LQKENI. With V trimmed by 6 bases and J by 5 bases, 3 bases remained unmatched. The CDR3 loop spans 12 amino acids.

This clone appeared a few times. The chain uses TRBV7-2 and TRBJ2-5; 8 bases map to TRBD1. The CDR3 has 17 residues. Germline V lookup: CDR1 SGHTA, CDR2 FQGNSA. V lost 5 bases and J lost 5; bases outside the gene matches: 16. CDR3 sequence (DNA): TGTGCCAGCAGCCCCTACGGACGGACAGGGTCGGTCGAGACCCAGTACTTC. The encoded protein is CASSPYGRTGSVETQYF.

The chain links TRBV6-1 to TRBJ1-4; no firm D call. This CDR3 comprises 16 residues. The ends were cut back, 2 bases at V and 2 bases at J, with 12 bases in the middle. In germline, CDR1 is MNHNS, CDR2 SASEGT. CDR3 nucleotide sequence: TGTGCCAGCAGTGAAATCCCGGGGTATACTAATGAAAAACTGTTTTTT. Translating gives CASSEIPGYTNEKLFF.

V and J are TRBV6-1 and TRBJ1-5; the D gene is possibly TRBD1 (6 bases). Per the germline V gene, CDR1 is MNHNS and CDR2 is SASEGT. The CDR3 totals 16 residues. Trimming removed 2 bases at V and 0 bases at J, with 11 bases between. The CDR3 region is CASSERGGGSNQPQHF. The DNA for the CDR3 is TGTGCCAGCAGTGAAAGGGGAGGGGGTAGCAATCAGCCCCAGCATTTT.

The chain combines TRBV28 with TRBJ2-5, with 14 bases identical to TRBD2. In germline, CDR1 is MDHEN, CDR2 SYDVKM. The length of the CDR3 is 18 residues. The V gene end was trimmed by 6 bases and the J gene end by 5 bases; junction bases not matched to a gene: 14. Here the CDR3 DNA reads TGTGCCAGCAGCCCGGGGGCCAGGGGACTAGCGGGAGCGGAGACCCAGTACTTC. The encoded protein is CASSPGARGLAGAETQYF.

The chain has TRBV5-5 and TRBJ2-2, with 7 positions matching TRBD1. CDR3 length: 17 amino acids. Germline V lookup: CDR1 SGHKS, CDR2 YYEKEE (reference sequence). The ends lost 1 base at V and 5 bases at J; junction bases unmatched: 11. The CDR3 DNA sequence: TGTGCCAGCAGCTTGATCCGGGACAGTCATTTTACCGGGGAGCTGTTTTTT. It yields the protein CASSLIRDSHFTGELFF.

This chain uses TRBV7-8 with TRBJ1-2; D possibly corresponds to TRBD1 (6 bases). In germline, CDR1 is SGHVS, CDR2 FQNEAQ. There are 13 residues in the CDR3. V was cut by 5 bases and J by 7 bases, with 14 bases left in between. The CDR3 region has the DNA TGTGCCAGCAGCGCACAGGGTACGGTTGGCTACACCTTC. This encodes CASSAQGTVGYTF. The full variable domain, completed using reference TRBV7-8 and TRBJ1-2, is GAGVSQSPRYKVAKRGQDVALRCDPISGHVSLFWYQQALGQGPEFLTYFQNEAQLDKSGLPSDRFFAERPEGSVSTLKIQRTQQEDSAVYLCASSAQGTVGYTFGSGTRLTVV.